The next 5 T cell receptor beta chains were all read from a single sample in a study of T cell repertoires in cytomegalovirus infection. Their antigens are not known. TCRdb re-called the reads with MiXCR, one entry per CDR3 protein. The sample includes about 700,000 distinct CDR3 sequences, roughly a third of them seen just once. The sequences come from cultured PBMCs, collected from culture after CMV antigen stimulation. The source of these receptors is a human donor in good health (CMV status not recorded). Some clones in this sample may be carry-over from other donors' samples.

The table lists this clonotype with many counts. This chain connects TRBV7-9 to TRBJ1-2, with 9 bases lining up with TRBD1. V was pared by 3 bases and J by 4 bases, with 15 bases of the junction left unmatched. The CDR3 is 18 amino acids. Germline V lookup: CDR1 SEHNR, CDR2 FQNEAQ (reference sequence). The CDR3, as DNA: TGTGCCAGCAGCTTCAACACGGGACAGGGTCTTCATGGCTATGGCTACACCTTC. Translating it yields CASSFNTGQGLHGYGYTF.

This clonotype has a handful of counts. The V gene is TRBV6-6, the J gene TRBJ2-1; TRBD2 agrees at 12 bases. The CDR3 has 18 residues. Germline-derived CDR1 and CDR2 are MNHNY and SVGAGI (reference sequence). Trimming at V came to 0 bases and at J to 2 bases, leaving 5 bases not matched to a gene. CDR3 protein: CASSYSTSGGSPYNEQFF. The CDR3 coding sequence is TGTGCCAGCAGTTACTCTACTAGCGGGGGGTCCCCCTACAATGAGCAGTTCTTC.

This sequence joins TRBV6-6 and TRBJ2-7; 7 bases line up with TRBD1. Per the germline V gene, CDR1 is MNHNY and CDR2 is SVGAGI (reference sequence). With V trimmed by 6 bases and J by 3 bases, 14 bases remained unmatched. This CDR3 has 16 residues. The CDR3 bases are TGTGCCAGCAGCCATAGGGTAGGGACAGTAGGCTACGAGCAGTACTTC. Translation gives CASSHRVGTVGYEQYF.

This clonotype has more than one count but fewer than ten. The chain couples TRBV27 to TRBJ2-3; 8 nucleotides match TRBD2. Germline V CDR1 and CDR2: MNHEY, SMNVEV (reference sequence). This CDR3 has 14 amino acids. V gave up 7 bases and J gave up 2 bases; unmatched junction bases: 5. CDR3 protein: CASTSGLVTDTQYF. The DNA for the CDR3 is TGTGCCAGCACCTCGGGACTAGTCACAGATACGCAGTATTTT.

In its sample, this clonotype was seen a few times. The chain recombines TRBV6-2 or TRBV6-3 with TRBJ2-1; 7 bases match TRBD2. With V trimmed by 5 bases and J by 0 bases, 7 bases remained unmatched. The CDR3 has 16 amino acids. CDR1 and CDR2 (germline): MNHEY, SVGEGT. The CDR3 region is CASSDPSGGSYNEQFF. The CDR3 DNA reads TGTGCCAGCAGTGATCCTAGCGGTGGCTCCTACAATGAGCAGTTCTTC.